These T cell receptor beta chains were read from a single sample in a study of vaccination and CD4 T cells after COVID-19. TCRdb re-called the PCR reads through MiXCR, storing one row per CDR3 protein. Here the sample spans approximately 18,000 distinct CDR3 sequences, less than 60% being singletons. Their recognized antigens are unknown. Sequenced here: CD4+ T cells from blood, cultured in vitro, sampled about 7 months after SARS-CoV-2 vaccination. All receptors derive from a human donor who had recovered from COVID-19. CDR3s include the opening cysteine and the closing phenylalanine or tryptophan. The D gene is left open where the match is weak. Size is stated for part of the rows, as once, few or many counts, or as a class when the clone is expanded.

j_gene | d_gene | abundance | v_gene | CDR3aa | CDR3nt
TRBJ2-5 | NA | NA | TRBV5-5 | CASSFIRARGQETQYF | TGTGCCAGCAGCTTCATCCGGGCTAGAGGCCAAGAGACCCAGTACTTC
TRBJ2-5 | TRBD2 | NA | TRBV7-2 | CASSLVGGASGAEETQYF | TGTGCCAGCAGCTTAGTGGGAGGGGCTAGCGGGGCCGAAGAGACCCAGTACTTC
TRBJ2-4 | TRBD2 | NA | TRBV7-3 | CASSLTSEDIQYF | TGTGCCAGCAGCCTTACTAGCGAGGACATTCAGTACTTC
TRBJ1-1 | TRBD1 | NA | TRBV20-1 | CSAPGGGRTEAFF | TGCAGTGCACCAGGGGGCGGGAGAACTGAAGCTTTCTTT
TRBJ2-1 | NA | NA | TRBV27 | CASSTSAGHSEQFF | TGTGCCAGCAGTACCTCAGCGGGTCACAGTGAGCAGTTCTTC
TRBJ2-3 | NA | NA | TRBV6-2/TRBV6-3 | CASSYRGRPFDTQYF | TGTGCCAGCAGTTACCGGGGCAGGCCATTCGATACGCAGTATTTT
TRBJ2-7 | TRBD2 | NA | TRBV2 | CASSGTSGGQYF | TGTGCCAGCAGCGGGACTAGCGGGGGACAGTACTTC
TRBJ1-1 | NA | NA | TRBV20-1 | CSARGRASNTEAFF | TGCAGTGCTAGAGGTAGAGCGTCGAACACTGAAGCTTTCTTT
TRBJ1-3 | NA | NA | TRBV5-4 | CASSFIGAGNTIYF | TGTGCCAGCAGCTTTATAGGGGCTGGAAACACCATATATTTT
TRBJ2-1 | TRBD2 | NA | TRBV7-9 | CASSFGGSPYNEQFF | TGTGCCAGCAGCTTTGGCGGGAGCCCCTACAATGAGCAGTTCTTC
TRBJ1-6 | NA | NA | TRBV20-1 | CSARIGGASGDNSPLHF | TGCAGTGCAAGAATAGGGGGGGCCTCGGGGGATAATTCACCCCTCCACTTT
TRBJ2-1 | TRBD2 | NA | TRBV11-1 | CASSLPSGGGAVNEQFF | TGTGCCAGCAGCTTACCGTCCGGCGGGGGGGCCGTCAATGAGCAGTTCTTC
TRBJ2-5 | TRBD2 | NA | TRBV20-1 | CSARDRTSGSETQYF | TGCAGTGCTAGAGATCGGACTAGCGGTTCAGAGACCCAGTACTTC
TRBJ1-2 | NA | NA | TRBV14 | CASSQDLSNYGYTF | TGTGCCAGCAGCCAAGACCTTTCTAACTATGGCTACACCTTC
TRBJ1-2 | NA | few | TRBV6-5 | CASSYSGRPYGYTF | TGTGCCAGCAGTTACTCCGGACGGCCCTATGGCTACACCTTC
TRBJ2-1 | TRBD2 | NA | TRBV6-2/TRBV6-3 | CASSPVLAATDNEQFF | TGTGCCAGCAGTCCCGTACTAGCGGCCACCGACAATGAGCAGTTCTTC
TRBJ1-2 | NA | few | TRBV20-1 | CSARQAGAGYTF | TGCAGTGCTAGGCAAGCAGGGGCTGGCTACACCTTC
TRBJ1-2 | TRBD1 | few | TRBV7-9 | CASSPGTGGMSYTF | TGTGCCAGCAGCCCTGGGACAGGGGGCATGAGCTACACCTTC
TRBJ1-1 | NA | NA | TRBV7-8 | CASRKGPDRDTEAFF | TGTGCCAGCAGAAAAGGTCCGGATAGGGACACTGAAGCTTTCTTT
TRBJ1-2 | NA | NA | TRBV6-1 | CASSEVRQGGGYTF | TGTGCCAGCAGTGAAGTGAGGCAGGGCGGCGGCTACACCTTC
TRBJ1-6 | NA | NA | TRBV10-3 | CASNHPRGPANSPLHF | TGTGCCAGCAACCATCCGCGGGGACCCGCTAATTCACCCCTCCACTTT
TRBJ1-1 | NA | NA | TRBV27 | CASLRDKGGGEAFF | TGTGCCAGCCTCCGGGACAAGGGTGGGGGTGAAGCTTTCTTT
TRBJ2-3 | TRBD2 | NA | TRBV7-9 | CASSDTSAYTDTQYF | TGTGCCAGCAGCGACACTAGCGCCTACACAGATACGCAGTATTTT
TRBJ1-2 | NA | NA | TRBV6-5 | CASSYSTEGYTF | TGTGCCAGCAGTTACTCTACAGAAGGCTACACCTTC
TRBJ1-1 | NA | NA | TRBV30 | CAWRVWSRNTEAFF | TGTGCCTGGAGGGTATGGAGCAGGAACACTGAAGCTTTCTTT
TRBJ1-1 | NA | few | TRBV6-1 | CASSKRSQGNTEAFF | TGTGCCAGCAGTAAACGGTCCCAGGGGAACACTGAAGCTTTCTTT
TRBJ2-7 | TRBD2 | NA | TRBV7-2 | CASSLEGLVYEQYF | TGTGCCAGCAGCTTAGAGGGACTAGTATACGAGCAGTACTTC
TRBJ2-3 | NA | NA | TRBV7-9 | CASSDRSGASTDTQYF | TGTGCCAGCAGCGATCGGTCGGGGGCTAGCACAGATACGCAGTATTTT
TRBJ1-5 | TRBD1 | NA | TRBV29-1 | CSVSQGFLGNQPQHF | TGCAGCGTATCACAGGGGTTTTTGGGCAATCAGCCCCAGCATTTT
TRBJ1-2 | TRBD1 | large | TRBV7-8 | CASSSRDRGGGYTF | TGTGCCAGCAGCTCACGGGACAGGGGAGGTGGCTACACCTTC
TRBJ2-7 | TRBD1 | NA | TRBV27 | CASSFGTGSYEQYF | TGTGCCAGCAGTTTCGGGACAGGGTCCTACGAGCAGTACTTC
TRBJ1-5 | NA | NA | TRBV20-1 | CSASSDRNQPQHF | TGCAGTGCTAGTAGTGACAGAAATCAGCCCCAGCATTTT
TRBJ2-3 | TRBD2 | once | TRBV20-1 | CSAIRTSGNDNTDTQYF | TGCAGTGCTATCCGGACTAGCGGGAATGACAACACAGATACGCAGTATTTT
TRBJ1-1 | NA | NA | TRBV28 | CATRQLGQKNTEAFF | TGTGCCACCCGGCAATTAGGACAGAAGAACACTGAAGCTTTCTTT
TRBJ2-5 | TRBD2 | few | TRBV6-1 | CASSGLAGGFQETQYF | TGTGCCAGCAGCGGACTAGCGGGAGGGTTCCAAGAGACCCAGTACTTC
TRBJ2-3 | NA | NA | TRBV9 | CASSLQGAGDTQYF | TGTGCCAGCAGCCTCCAGGGAGCGGGAGATACGCAGTATTTT
TRBJ1-6 | NA | few | TRBV7-8 | CASRSRDPGSPLHF | TGTGCCAGCCGATCCCGGGACCCGGGTTCACCCCTCCACTTT
TRBJ2-1 | NA | NA | TRBV24-1 | CATSDPHYNEQFF | TGTGCCACCAGTGACCCCCACTACAATGAGCAGTTCTTC
TRBJ2-5 | NA | NA | TRBV6-5 | CASSYWAGRSETQYF | TGTGCCAGCAGTTACTGGGCAGGGCGTTCAGAGACCCAGTACTTC
TRBJ2-5 | TRBD1 | NA | TRBV2 | CASMTGWQETQYF | TGTGCCAGCATGACAGGGTGGCAAGAGACCCAGTACTTC
TRBJ2-1 | TRBD2 | NA | TRBV12-3/TRBV12-4 | CASRRGGRDGDEQFF | TGTGCCAGCAGGCGCGGGGGACGAGATGGGGATGAGCAGTTCTTC
TRBJ1-2 | TRBD1 | NA | TRBV20-1 | CSASWPLVNRGLESYTF | TGCAGTGCTAGTTGGCCGCTCGTAAACAGGGGCCTGGAGTCCTACACCTTC
TRBJ2-3 | NA | few | TRBV5-4 | CASSLGVRGTDTQYF | TGTGCCAGCAGCTTGGGGGTCCGGGGCACAGATACGCAGTATTTT
TRBJ2-3 | NA | NA | TRBV15 | CATSRRIGGAEADTQYF | TGTGCCACCAGCAGGAGGATTGGGGGCGCCGAAGCAGATACGCAGTATTTT
TRBJ2-7 | NA | few | TRBV5-5 | CASSLGTVPSYEQYF | TGTGCCAGCAGCTTGGGGACAGTCCCCTCCTACGAGCAGTACTTC
TRBJ1-2 | NA | NA | TRBV7-2 | CASSLVVGANYGYTF | TGTGCCAGCAGCTTAGTCGTGGGGGCCAACTATGGCTACACCTTC
TRBJ2-3 | NA | NA | TRBV20-1 | CSARFTDTQYF | TGCAGTGCTAGATTCACAGATACGCAGTATTTT
TRBJ2-7 | NA | NA | TRBV27 | CASSFSNSYEQYF | TGTGCCAGCAGTTTTTCAAACTCCTACGAGCAGTACTTC
TRBJ1-5 | TRBD1 | few | TRBV7-8 | CASSLIQGANQPQHF | TGTGCCAGCAGCTTAATACAGGGGGCTAATCAGCCCCAGCATTTT
TRBJ2-1 | TRBD2 | NA | TRBV20-1 | CSATGTSGTYNEQFF | TGCAGTGCTACCGGGACTAGCGGGACCTACAATGAGCAGTTCTTC
TRBJ1-6 | NA | NA | TRBV6-1 | CASGGPDGHSPLHF | TGTGCCAGCGGGGGCCCCGACGGACATTCACCCCTCCACTTT
TRBJ2-6 | NA | large | TRBV10-3 | CAISGTVSGANVLTF | TGTGCCATCAGTGGGACAGTCTCTGGGGCCAACGTCCTGACTTTC
TRBJ1-2 | TRBD1 | NA | TRBV24-1 | CATSDPRGPSLSGGYTF | TGTGCCACCAGTGACCCCAGGGGGCCCTCCTTAAGTGGTGGCTACACCTTC
TRBJ1-2 | TRBD1 | NA | TRBV6-1 | CASSTQLTGEDYGYTF | TGTGCCAGCAGTACTCAACTGACAGGGGAGGACTATGGCTACACCTTC